These T cell receptor beta chains were read from a single sample in a study of cytotoxic CD8 clonotypes in ibrutinib-treated CLL. Repertoires were generated with immunoSEQ multiplex PCR, while TCRdb's copy carries only in-frame clones and drops some. The sample consists of about 160,000 clones, about 80% of them appearing once. This specimen consisted of PBMCs, obtained after 12 months of ibrutinib treatment. The receptors come from a human donor with chronic lymphocytic leukemia. The conserved cysteine and the conserved F or W are not part of the CDR3 here. A D gene is named only where the DNA matches it firmly.

>TRBV10-3|NA
AISATEQGTQY
>TRBV5-5|NA
ASSWPRSTYNEQF
>TRBV6-1|NA
ASSGQGGDQPQH
>TRBV28|NA
AFQDPMDYGYT
>TRBV29-1|TRBD1
SVAQGASLETQY
>TRBV6-5|NA
ASSYSPQLTGNTIY
>TRBV7-9|NA
ASSPRPGTTNTEAF
>TRBV28|TRBD1
AHSGGQGKYYGYT
>TRBV6-4|TRBD2
ASRLGTSGNNEQF
>TRBV7-2|NA
ASSFATGVNTEAF
>TRBV19|NA
ASSSGWAEQF
>TRBV5-6|NA
ASSPKQTSGANVLT
>TRBV5-6|TRBD2
ASSLGGGTETQY
>TRBV19|NA
ASSIWENYGYT
>TRBV7-3|TRBD2
ASSLSGLAGDTDTQY
>TRBV5-6|NA
ASSLRYNEQF